These 29 T cell receptor beta chains originate from one sample sequenced in a study of glioma-infiltrating T cells after dendritic cell vaccination. Produced via immunoSEQ multiplex PCR; TCRdb's table is partial and in-frame only. The sample gives 95,000 to 110,000 clones, 81% of which show up once; 12% is in the top ten. This specimen consisted of blood, obtained before dendritic cell vaccination. Receptor source: a human donor with glioblastoma.

J is TRBJ2-6 and V is TRBV9; D might be TRBD1 (5 bases). The V gene lost 7 bases and the J gene lost 1 base, with 6 bases spanning the gap. CDR1 SGDLS and CDR2 YYNGEE come from the germline V gene. The CDR3 is made up of 13 amino acids. CDR3 DNA sequence: TGTGCCAGCGGGGCATCTGGGGCCAACGTCCTGACTTTC. Encoded protein: CASGASGANVLTF.

This rearrangement joins TRBV7-9 to TRBJ1-6; 8 bases are a match to TRBD1. The CDR3 is 17 amino acids. V was clipped by 6 bases and J by 5 bases; unmatched bases: 12. The germline V gene encodes CDR1 SEHNR and CDR2 FQNEAQ (reference sequence). The DNA of the CDR3 is TGTGCCAGCAGACCAATACCAGGGGGCGAAAATAATTCACCCCTCCACTTT. Translation: CASRPIPGGENNSPLHF.

In this sample, this clone turned up a few times. The genes are TRBV18 and TRBJ1-1; TRBD1 might be the D (5 bases). Per the germline V gene, CDR1 is KGHSH and CDR2 is LQKENI. The CDR3 sequence is 13 residues long. With 4 bases removed from V and 1 base from J, the gap between germline ends came to 7 bases. In DNA, the CDR3 is TGTGCCAGCTCACAAGGACAGAACACTGAAGCTTTCTTT. It codes for CASSQGQNTEAFF.

The chain recombines TRBV5-4 with TRBJ2-7, with 11 bases matching TRBD1. This CDR3 has 16 residues. Germline CDR1 and CDR2: SGHNT and YYREEE (reference sequence). J gave up 3 bases and V 5 bases, and 10 bases lay outside the gene matches. DNA of the CDR3: TGTGCCAGCAGTTCCGCGGACAGGGGGCTATTCTACGAGCAGTACTTC. This codes for CASSSADRGLFYEQYF.

This chain uses TRBV19 with TRBJ2-3; a weak D match, TRBD2 (5 bases). The CDR3 runs to 14 residues. The ends were cut back, 9 bases at V and 0 bases at J, with 13 bases in the middle. Germline lookup yields CDR1 LNHDA and CDR2 SQIVND (reference sequence). The CDR3 is CASRFGESTDTQYF. The CDR3 DNA follows: TGTGCCAGCAGATTCGGGGAGAGCACAGATACGCAGTATTTT.

This chain connects TRBV2 to TRBJ1-2, with a possible D match to TRBD1 (6 bases). This CDR3 spans 14 amino acids. Germline V lookup: CDR1 SNHLY, CDR2 FYNNEI. V dropped 0 bases and J dropped 6 bases, with 11 bases sitting between them. CDR3 bases: TGTGCCAGCAGTGAAGCTCTGCAGGGGCATGGCTACACCTTC. Encoded protein: CASSEALQGHGYTF.

The chain carries TRBV6-5 and TRBJ1-1, with a weak D call TRBD1 (5 bases). Trimming shortened V by 6 bases and J by 4 bases, and 15 bases separated the two germline ends. Germline loops: CDR1 MNHEY, CDR2 SVGAGI. The CDR3 sequence is 14 residues long. In nucleotides, the CDR3 is TGTGCCAGCAGGCCCCATCAGACAGTCACTGAAGCTTTCTTT. Translation gives CASRPHQTVTEAFF.

This clone was picked up one time. The CDR3 is CASSVAPLAGDTDTQYF. The CDR3 bases are TGTGCCAGCAGCGTAGCCCCCCTAGCGGGGGACACAGATACGCAGTATTTT. The genes are TRBV9 and TRBJ2-3; TRBD2 matches at 10 bases. The germline V gene encodes CDR1 SGDLS and CDR2 YYNGEE. This CDR3 spans 17 amino acids. The J segment lost 2 bases and the V segment lost 0 bases, leaving 6 bases of the junction unmatched.

As regards this clone: A read error may account for a junction end that differs from germline. V usage is TRBV2 and J usage is TRBJ1-3, with D possibly TRBD1 on 5 matching bases. This CDR3 contains 16 residues. Germline CDR1 and CDR2: SNHLY and FYNNEI. The chain's CDR3 is CASGTGTFISGNTTYF. CDR3 coding DNA: TGTGCCAGCGGGACCGGGACTTTTATTTCTGGAAACACCACATATTTT.

For the CDR3, the DNA is TGTGCCAGCAGAGGGATCACTCAGGGGTATCAGCCCCAGCATTTT. Its protein is CASRGITQGYQPQHF. This chain uses TRBV6-1 with TRBJ1-5; tentatively, D is TRBD1 (6 bases). CDR3 length: 15 amino acids. Trimming took 6 bases from V and 5 from J, leaving 17 bases between them. Germline V gene data show CDR1 as MNHNS and CDR2 as SASEGT.

The chain links TRBV7-9 to TRBJ2-3; 8 positions match TRBD1. With V trimmed by 5 bases and J by 1 base, 2 bases remained unmatched. The CDR3 spans 14 residues. Germline V lookup: CDR1 SEHNR, CDR2 FQNEAQ (reference sequence). DNA for the CDR3: TGTGCCAGCAGCCCGACAGGGGGCACAGATACGCAGTATTTT. Its translation is CASSPTGGTDTQYF. Filled out from reference TRBV7-9 and TRBJ2-3, the complete variable domain reads DTGVSQNPRHKITKRGQNVTFRCDPISEHNRLYWYRQTLGQGPEFLTYFQNEAQLEKSRLLSDRFSAERPKGSFSTLEIQRTEQGDSAMYLCASSPTGGTDTQYFGPGTRLTVL.

Regarding this clone: One junction end does not reproduce the germline sequence, and a read error may be involved. This chain links TRBV5-5 with TRBJ2-1, with D uncertain. The CDR3 length is 14 residues. From germline, CDR1 is SGHKS and CDR2 YYEKEE (reference sequence). CDR3 in DNA: TGTGCCAGCAGCTTGGACTACGCCATGAATGTGCAGTTCTTC. Translated: CASSLDYAMNVQFF.

J is TRBJ1-5 and V is TRBV27; 7 nucleotides line up with TRBD1. Germline loops: CDR1 MNHEY, CDR2 SMNVEV (reference sequence). This CDR3 spans 14 amino acids. The ends lost 10 bases at V and 3 bases at J; junction bases unmatched: 9. CDR3 sequence: CATPGQDVNQPQHF. CDR3 DNA sequence: TGTGCCACCCCCGGACAGGATGTCAATCAGCCCCAGCATTTT.

This chain uses TRBV4-3 with TRBJ2-7, with 9 bases that match TRBD2. V lost 0 bases to trimming and J lost 2 bases; unmatched junction nucleotides: 17. The germline V gene encodes CDR1 LGHNA and CDR2 YSLEER. The CDR3 runs 20 residues. The DNA of the CDR3 is TGCGCCAGCAGCCAAGATGTGGTAAGGCCGGCTAGCGGGGTCACCTACGAGCAGTACTTC. This sequence encodes CASSQDVVRPASGVTYEQYF.

The chain recombines TRBV30 with TRBJ2-2; D is ambiguous. CDR3 length: 14 residues. Germline loops: CDR1 GTSNPN, CDR2 SVGIG (reference sequence). The V and J ends lost 4 bases and 5 bases respectively, with 14 bases between them. In nucleotides, the CDR3 is TGTGCCTGGATACGGTGGAGTCGAACCGGGGAGCTGTTTTTT. As protein: CAWIRWSRTGELFF.

The chain is built from TRBV9 and TRBJ1-5, with D hard to call. V was pared by 0 bases and J by 9 bases, with 16 bases between. This CDR3 has 15 residues. Germline V CDR1 and CDR2: SGDLS, YYNGEE. CDR3 DNA: TGTGCCAGCAGCGTAGAGTCGGATGGGTCGGGGCCCCAGCATTTT. Translated, it gives CASSVESDGSGPQHF.

This sequence joins TRBV4-1 and TRBJ1-4, with TRBD1 matching over 8 bases. V trimming: 1 base; J trimming: 0 bases; junction bases outside the gene matches: 1. Germline CDR1 reads MGHRA; CDR2 reads YSYEKL. The CDR3 totals 16 residues. The CDR3 DNA follows: TGCGCCAGCAGCCAAGTGGACAGGGCAACTAATGAAAAACTGTTTTTT. Amino acids: CASSQVDRATNEKLFF.

J is TRBJ1-6 and V is TRBV29-1, with D hard to call. The germline V and J ends were trimmed by 4 bases and 10 bases, with 14 bases remaining between them. There are 13 residues in the CDR3. The germline V gene encodes CDR1 SQVTM and CDR2 ANQGSEA. The CDR3: CSVGGRAGSPLHF. The CDR3 DNA sequence: TGCAGCGTTGGAGGGAGGGCCGGCTCACCCCTCCACTTT.

This clone was recorded once. The genes are TRBV7-9 and TRBJ2-3; 7 nucleotides align to TRBD2. The CDR3 has 15 residues. V was clipped by 5 bases and J by 1 base; unmatched bases: 6. Germline lookup yields CDR1 SEHNR and CDR2 FQNEAQ (reference sequence). DNA for the CDR3: TGTGCCAGCAGCCCTGTTAGCGGGCGCACAGATACGCAGTATTTT. Protein: CASSPVSGRTDTQYF.

J is TRBJ2-5 and V is TRBV10-1; 10 bases line up with TRBD1. This CDR3 has 15 amino acids. V shed 5 bases and J 5 bases; nucleotides not matched to a gene: 8. Germline-derived CDR1 and CDR2 are WNHNN and SYGVQD (reference sequence). The CDR3 spells CASSPGQGLAETQYF. CDR3 DNA: TGCGCCAGCAGTCCGGGACAGGGGTTGGCTGAGACCCAGTACTTC.

V gene TRBV5-5 combines with J gene TRBJ2-7; 10 bases map to TRBD2. The CDR3 totals 17 residues. V dropped 4 bases and J dropped 2; count of bases not matched to a gene: 12. Germline V lookup: CDR1 SGHKS, CDR2 YYEKEE (reference sequence). The CDR3 loop reads CASSGNLLAGITYEQYF. In DNA, the CDR3 is TGTGCCAGCAGCGGAAACCTACTAGCGGGGATTACCTACGAGCAGTACTTC.

This chain links TRBV7-6 with TRBJ1-6; D ambiguous. Trimming stripped 1 base from V and 7 bases from J, with 5 bases between. Germline V gives CDR1 SGHVS, CDR2 FNYEAQ. This CDR3 contains 13 residues. The DNA of the CDR3 is TGTGCCAGCAGCTTAGTCAGGAATTCACCCCTCCACTTT. This translates into CASSLVRNSPLHF.

In this sample, this clone turned up a few times. The chain uses TRBV7-8 and TRBJ2-7; TRBD1 might be the D (5 bases). The CDR3 is 14 residues long. V was clipped by 4 bases and J by 2 bases, with 12 bases between them. Germline V gene lookup returns CDR1 SGHVS and CDR2 FQNEAQ. CDR3 coding DNA: TGTGCCAGCAGCTGGGATCAGGGCCCCTACGAGCAGTACTTC. This sequence encodes CASSWDQGPYEQYF.

The CDR3 protein is CASSPLRTESYEQYF. The CDR3 DNA is TGTGCCAGCTCCCCCCTAAGGACAGAGTCCTACGAGCAGTACTTC. The chain recombines TRBV18 with TRBJ2-7, with D possibly TRBD1 on 6 matching bases. CDR3 length equals 15 residues. Germline-derived CDR1 and CDR2 are KGHSH and LQKENI. The V and J ends lost 6 bases and 1 base respectively, with 16 bases between them.

The chain couples TRBV28 to TRBJ2-7; possible D gene TRBD1, 6 bases. Trimming removed 2 bases from V and 5 bases from J, with 19 bases in between. Germline V lookup: CDR1 MDHEN, CDR2 SYDVKM. This CDR3 spans 16 amino acids. This CDR3 is CASSLPQGYFRNEQYF. DNA of the CDR3: TGTGCCAGCAGTTTACCACAGGGCTATTTTAGGAACGAGCAGTACTTC.

This sequence joins TRBV15 and TRBJ2-3, with a weak D call TRBD1 (6 bases). This CDR3 is 13 amino acids long. Germline V CDR1 and CDR2: LNHNV, YYDKDF (reference sequence). V lost 0 bases and J 14 bases, leaving 15 bases between the germline ends. DNA of the CDR3: TGTGCCACCAGCAGAGATCACCAGGGGCGCAGGTATTTT. Its protein product is CATSRDHQGRRYF. The whole variable domain, filled in from reference TRBV15 and TRBJ2-3, reads DAMVIQNPRYQVTQFGKPVTLSCSQTLNHNVMYWYQQKSSQAPKLLFHYYDKDFNNEADTPDNFQSRRPNTSFCFLDIRSPGLGDTAMYLCATSRDHQGRRYFGPGTRLTVL.

This clone was counted between two and nine times. V gene TRBV5-1 combines with J gene TRBJ2-5; 10 bases are shared with TRBD2. V shed 4 bases and J 7 bases; nucleotides not matched to a gene: 7. The CDR3 is 14 residues long. Germline CDR1 is SGHRS and CDR2 is YFSETQ. CDR3 nucleotides: TGCGCCAGCAGCCCAGGGACTAGCGAGGGGACCCAGTACTTC. It translates to CASSPGTSEGTQYF.

The rearrangement uses TRBV11-3 and TRBJ2-2, with TRBD1 matching over 7 bases. This CDR3 is built from 16 residues. V lost 4 bases and J lost 7; bases outside the gene matches: 12. Germline V gene sequence: CDR1 SGHNT, CDR2 YENEEA. CDR3 residues: CASSSTLTGVGGELFF. DNA of the CDR3: TGTGCCAGCAGCTCCACCCTTACAGGGGTGGGCGGGGAGCTGTTTTTT.

On this clone itself: Distinct nucleotide sequences in the sample also encode this CDR3. The chain uses TRBV19 and TRBJ1-1; D remains ambiguous. V gave up 2 bases and J gave up 1 base, with 5 bases separating them. The germline CDR1 and CDR2 sequences are LNHDA and SQIVND (reference sequence). The CDR3 is 13 amino acids. The CDR3: CASSISQNTEAFF. The CDR3 DNA reads TGTGCCAGTAGTATATCACAGAACACTGAAGCTTTCTTT.